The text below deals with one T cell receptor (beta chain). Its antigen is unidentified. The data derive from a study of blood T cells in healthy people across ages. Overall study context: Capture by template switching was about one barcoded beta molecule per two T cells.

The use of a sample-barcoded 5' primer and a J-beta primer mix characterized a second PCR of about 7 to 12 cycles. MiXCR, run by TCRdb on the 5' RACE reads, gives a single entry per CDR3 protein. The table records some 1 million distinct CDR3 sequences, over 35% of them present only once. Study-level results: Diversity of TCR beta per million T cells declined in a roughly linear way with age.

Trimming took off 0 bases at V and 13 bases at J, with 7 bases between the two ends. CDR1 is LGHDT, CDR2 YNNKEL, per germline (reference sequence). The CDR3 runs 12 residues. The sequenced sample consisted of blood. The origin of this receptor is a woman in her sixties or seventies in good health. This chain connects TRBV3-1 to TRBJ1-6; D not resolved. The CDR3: CASSQERPPLHF. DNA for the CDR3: TGTGCCAGCAGCCAAGAGAGACCGCCCCTCCACTTT.